This TCR beta chain derives from a study of identical twins. Study-level findings and limits: Whereas memory repertoires showed no such difference, abundant cord blood beta clonotypes carried fewer insertions.

TCRdb re-called the 5' RACE reads with MiXCR, one entry per CDR3 protein. The sample yields 1.5 million to 2 million distinct CDR3 sequences, around 33% seen once. This clonotype has ten or more counts. What it binds is not known. V shed 6 bases, J shed 4 bases, and the junction held 8 bases outside the gene matches. The CDR3 has 15 amino acids. This sequence joins TRBV12-3 or TRBV12-4 and TRBJ2-3, with 9 bases matching TRBD1. This receptor was taken from a newborn girl in good health. Sequenced material: cord blood. CDR3 bases: TGTGCCAGCAGCCTAGGGGACAGGGAGTCAGATACGCAGTATTTT. Protein sequence: CASSLGDRESDTQYF.